Each of the 6 T cell receptor beta chains below was sequenced from the same sample in a study of CD8 T cells in ankylosing spondylitis. Study-level points and caveats: A TCR beta motif of about eight highly homologous variants seemed to mark ankylosing spondylitis blood.

TCRdb processed the 5' RACE reads anew with MiXCR; each CDR3 protein has one entry. The sample contains about 130,000 distinct CDR3 sequences, about a sixth of which appear only once. Which antigens these TCRs recognize remains unknown. Material: blood, either unsorted or a sorted T cell fraction (not recorded which). The receptors stem from a male donor with ankylosing spondylitis.

A few counts support this clonotype. The chain uses TRBV11-3 and TRBJ2-7, with unresolved D. The CDR3 loop spans 13 amino acids. V was clipped by 6 bases and J by 1 base, with 10 bases between them. Looked up from germline, CDR1 is SGHNT and CDR2 is YENEEA. This CDR3 is CASRLSESYEQYF. The CDR3 coding sequence is TGTGCCAGCAGGCTGAGCGAGTCCTACGAGCAGTACTTC.

In this sample, this clonotype turned up a few times. The chain carries TRBV20-1 and TRBJ2-7; 9 bases map to TRBD2. The ends lost 6 bases at V and 6 bases at J; junction bases unmatched: 12. The CDR3 runs to 14 residues. Per the germline V gene, CDR1 is DFQATT and CDR2 is SNEGSKA (reference sequence). DNA of the CDR3: TGCAGTGCCTTCCTCGGATTAGCGGGAGCCGAGCAGTACTTC. This sequence encodes CSAFLGLAGAEQYF.

This chain connects TRBV7-9 to TRBJ2-1; TRBD2 matches at 10 bases. V was clipped by 4 bases and J by 8 bases; unmatched bases: 11. CDR3 length equals 16 residues. CDR1 and CDR2 from the germline V gene are SEHNR and FQNEAQ (reference sequence). As DNA, the CDR3 is TGTGCCAGCAGCTCTTTGCTAGCGGGAGAAGGGTATGAGCAGTTCTTC. It codes for CASSSLLAGEGYEQFF.

This chain joins TRBV20-1 and TRBJ2-1, with 13 positions matching TRBD2. Germline values: CDR1 DFQATT, CDR2 SNEGSKA (reference sequence). V trimming: 6 bases; J trimming: 5 bases; junction bases outside the gene matches: 10. This CDR3 has 16 amino acids. The CDR3 bases are TGCAGTGCGCAGGAGGTAGGGACTAGCGGGAACAATGAGCAGTTCTTC. Translation gives CSAQEVGTSGNNEQFF.

J is TRBJ1-6 and V is TRBV4-1, with D hard to call. Germline values: CDR1 MGHRA, CDR2 YSYEKL. The ends were cut back, 4 bases at V and 0 bases at J, with 10 bases in the middle. CDR3 length: 16 amino acids. In DNA, the CDR3 is TGCGCCAGCAGCCGAACACAGAGCTCCTATAATTCACCCCTCCACTTT. It is translated as CASSRTQSSYNSPLHF.

This clonotype has just a few counts. The chain links TRBV7-9 to TRBJ2-5; 10 bases line up with TRBD1. Germline V gene lookup returns CDR1 SEHNR and CDR2 FQNEAQ (reference sequence). The CDR3 has 16 residues. The ends lost 2 bases at V and 6 bases at J; junction bases unmatched: 9. The CDR3 loop reads CASSLPLTGGSQTQYF. The CDR3 DNA sequence: TGTGCCAGCAGCTTACCCTTGACAGGGGGCTCTCAGACCCAGTACTTC.